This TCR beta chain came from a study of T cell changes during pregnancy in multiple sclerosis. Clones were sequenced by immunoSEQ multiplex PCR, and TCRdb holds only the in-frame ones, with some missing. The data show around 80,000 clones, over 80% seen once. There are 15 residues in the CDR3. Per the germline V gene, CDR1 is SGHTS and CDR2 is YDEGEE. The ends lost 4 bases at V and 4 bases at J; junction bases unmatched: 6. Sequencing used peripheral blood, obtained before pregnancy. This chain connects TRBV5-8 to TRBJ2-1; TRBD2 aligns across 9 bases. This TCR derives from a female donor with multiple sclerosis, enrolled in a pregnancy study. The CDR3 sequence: CASSLSGRIYNEQFF. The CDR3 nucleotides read TGTGCCAGCAGCCTTAGCGGGAGAATATACAATGAGCAGTTCTTC.